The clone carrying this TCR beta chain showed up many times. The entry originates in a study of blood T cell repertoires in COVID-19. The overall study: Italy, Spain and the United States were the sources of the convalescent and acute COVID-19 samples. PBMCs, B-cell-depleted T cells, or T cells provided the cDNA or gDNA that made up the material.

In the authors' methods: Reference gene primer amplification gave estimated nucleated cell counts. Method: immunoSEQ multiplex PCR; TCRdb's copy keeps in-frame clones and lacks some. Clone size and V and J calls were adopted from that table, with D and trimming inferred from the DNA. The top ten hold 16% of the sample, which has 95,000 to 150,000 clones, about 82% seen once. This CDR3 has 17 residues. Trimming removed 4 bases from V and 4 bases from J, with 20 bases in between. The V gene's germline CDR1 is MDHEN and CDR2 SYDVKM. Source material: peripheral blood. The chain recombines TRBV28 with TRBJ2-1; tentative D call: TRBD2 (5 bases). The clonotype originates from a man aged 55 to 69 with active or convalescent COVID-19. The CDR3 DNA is TGTGCCAGCAGTTCTCCATGGGGAGCGGAGCTATACAATGAGCAGTTCTTC. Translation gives CASSSPWGAELYNEQFF.